Detailed here is one T cell receptor (beta chain). As yet, its antigen is unknown. These data come from a study of human T cells and chemical hapten exposure. Whole-study results and caveats: Among TCRs, those above 1 in 1000 frequency were unaffected by DPC sensitization. The donors suffered from alopecia, so their immune response may not match that of healthy people. Controls formed significantly fewer large CDR3 similarity clusters than expanded TCRs did.

Noted time point: pre-sensitization, week 0. The treatment denotes: therapeutic diphenylcyclopropenone sensitization with weekly scalp DPC. This CDR3 spans 16 amino acids. CDR1 is KGHSH and CDR2 is LQKENI in the germline V gene. The ends were cut back, 2 bases at V and 1 base at J, with 14 bases in the middle. Authors' data handling: Samples ranged from about 20,000 to 750,000 TCRs, with a median of roughly 96,000. A single record per CDR3 protein comes from TCRdb applying MiXCR to the RACE reads. TCRdb, not the original authors, processed these V and J calls. This table holds 240,000 or so distinct CDR3 sequences, approximately 8.6% found once.

V usage is TRBV18 and J usage is TRBJ1-1, with TRBD1 as a possible D gene (5 bases). The TCR originated in a middle-aged woman with alopecia areata. Some clones in this sample may be carry-over from other donors' samples. This sample comprised whole blood, obtained in connection with sensitization to the hapten diphenylcyclopropenone (DPC). CDR3 sequence: CASSPFQGESNTEAFF. For the CDR3, the DNA is TGTGCCAGCTCACCATTCCAGGGTGAGTCGAACACTGAAGCTTTCTTT.